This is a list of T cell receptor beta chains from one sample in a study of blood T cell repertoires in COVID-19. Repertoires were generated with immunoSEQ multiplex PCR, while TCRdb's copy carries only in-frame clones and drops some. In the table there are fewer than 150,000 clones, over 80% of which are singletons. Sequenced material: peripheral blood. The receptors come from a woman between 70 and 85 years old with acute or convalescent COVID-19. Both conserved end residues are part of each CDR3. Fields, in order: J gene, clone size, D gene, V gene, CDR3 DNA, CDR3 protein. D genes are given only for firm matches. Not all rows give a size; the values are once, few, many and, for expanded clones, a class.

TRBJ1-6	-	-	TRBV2	TGTGCCAGCCTCCCGGAGGGGCAGGGTAATTCACCCCTCCACTTT	CASLPEGQGNSPLHF
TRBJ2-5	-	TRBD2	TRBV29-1	TGCTCAAAGTCTTGGGGGGGCCAAGAGACCCAGTACTTC	CSKSWGGQETQYF
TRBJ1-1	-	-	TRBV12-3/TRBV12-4	TGTGCCAGCAGTTTTTCTCCTGAAGCTTTCTTT	CASSFSPEAFF
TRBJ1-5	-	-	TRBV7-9	TGTGCCAGCAGCGGAGATGGTCAGCCCCAGCATTTT	CASSGDGQPQHF
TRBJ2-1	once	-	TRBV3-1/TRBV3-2	TGTGCCAGCAGCCAAGAGAGGCCCAAGGGGGATGAGCAGTTCTTC	CASSQERPKGDEQFF
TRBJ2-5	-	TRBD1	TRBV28	TGTGCCAGCAGTTTAGACAGGGTGGGAGAGACCCAGTACTTC	CASSLDRVGETQYF
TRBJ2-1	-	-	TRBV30	TGTGCCTGGAGTCCCACAGGGTACAATGAGCAGTTCTTC	CAWSPTGYNEQFF
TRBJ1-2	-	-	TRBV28	TGTGCCAGCAGTTTAGGCAGACTAGCCTATGGCTACACCTTC	CASSLGRLAYGYTF
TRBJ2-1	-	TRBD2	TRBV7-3	TGTGCCAGCAGCTTAACCCGGCAGCTAGCGGGTTACAATGAGCAGTTCTTC	CASSLTRQLAGYNEQFF
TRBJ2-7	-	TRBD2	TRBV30	TGTGCCTGGGGGACTAGCGGCTACGAGCAGTACTTC	CAWGTSGYEQYF
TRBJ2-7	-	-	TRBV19	TGTGCCAGTAGTACTGCCAGGGGTGAGTACGAGCAGTACTTC	CASSTARGEYEQYF
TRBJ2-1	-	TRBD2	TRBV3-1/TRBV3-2	TGTGCCAGCAGCCAAGATCTAGCGGGGGGGTCCTACAATGAGCAGTTCTTC	CASSQDLAGGSYNEQFF
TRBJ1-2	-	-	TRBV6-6	TGTGCCAGCAGACAAGATGGCTACACCTTC	CASRQDGYTF
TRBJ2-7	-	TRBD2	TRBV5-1	TGCGCCAGCGCAGTCGGGGGAGGGGTCTACGAGCAGTACTTC	CASAVGGGVYEQYF
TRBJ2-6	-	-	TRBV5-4	TGTGCCAGCAGCCGATTCGCCGCGACAGCCATCCCCTCTGGGGCCAACGTCCTGACTTTC	CASSRFAATAIPSGANVLTF
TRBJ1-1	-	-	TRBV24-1	TGTGCCACCGTGGGACACACCACTGAAGCTTTCTTT	CATVGHTTEAFF
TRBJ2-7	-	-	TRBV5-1	TGCGCCAGCGCCGATACAGGGCCTGGCGAGCAGTACTTC	CASADTGPGEQYF